This TCR beta chain derives from a study of T cell responses to AZD1222 COVID-19 vaccine. For the study at large: Second doses were pooled across both intervals (about 4 or about 12 weeks).

General study points: Spike-specific TCR depth and breadth grew after two AZD1222 doses. Unmutated variant regions are reportedly targeted by nearly half of spike-specific TCRs. Donor demographics were predominantly white British with a female majority; clonal diversity may be underestimated.

TCRdb keeps only in-frame clones here, not all; method: immunoSEQ multiplex PCR. Of 66,000 or so clones in the sample, more than 75% were seen once. Notes on this clone: Its antigen is still unknown.

CDR3 size: 12 residues. Trimming took off 4 bases at V and 12 bases at J, with 16 bases between the two ends. Looked up from germline, CDR1 is MNHEY and CDR2 is SMNVEV (reference sequence). Sequencing was performed on peripheral blood, taken on day 0 of AZD1222 vaccination. This chain joins TRBV27 and TRBJ2-7; D may be TRBD2 (5 bases). The TCR originated in an adult in good health. Here the CDR3 reads CASSSPSGWVYF. The DNA of the CDR3 is TGTGCCAGCAGTTCCCCATCGGGGTGGGTGTACTTC.